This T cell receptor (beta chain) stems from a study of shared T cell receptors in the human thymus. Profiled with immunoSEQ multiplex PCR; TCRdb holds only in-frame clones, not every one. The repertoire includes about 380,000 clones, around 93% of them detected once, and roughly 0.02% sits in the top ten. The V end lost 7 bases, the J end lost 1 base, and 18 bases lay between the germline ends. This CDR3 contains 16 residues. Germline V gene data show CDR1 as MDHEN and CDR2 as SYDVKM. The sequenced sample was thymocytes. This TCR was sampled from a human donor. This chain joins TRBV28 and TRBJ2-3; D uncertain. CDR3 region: CASTSRVLSRTDTQYF. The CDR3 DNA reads TGTGCCAGCACCAGTCGGGTTTTAAGTCGCACAGATACGCAGTATTTT.